The 29 T cell receptor beta chains below all came from one sample that was sequenced in a study of human T cells and chemical hapten exposure. Time point of the sample: pre-sensitization, week 0. Treatment here: therapeutic diphenylcyclopropenone sensitization with weekly scalp DPC. TCRdb re-analysed the RACE reads in MiXCR, keeping a single row per CDR3 protein. Of 150,000 to 200,000 distinct CDR3 sequences listed, approximately 31% are singletons. This material consisted of whole blood, taken in connection with sensitization to the hapten diphenylcyclopropenone (DPC). The receptors stem from a young woman with alopecia areata. Some clones in this sample may be carry-over from other donors' samples.

V gene TRBV29-1 combines with J gene TRBJ2-3; D is undetermined. CDR3 length: 13 amino acids. Germline CDR1 and CDR2: SQVTM and ANQGSEA. Trimming left V 2 bases short and J 6 bases short, with 12 bases between. CDR3 in amino acids: CSVEWLVGDTQYF. The CDR3 region has the DNA TGCAGCGTTGAATGGCTAGTCGGGGATACGCAGTATTTT.

V and J are TRBV6-5 and TRBJ1-1, with D perhaps TRBD1 (6 bases). This CDR3 contains 15 residues. The V gene's germline CDR1 is MNHEY and CDR2 SVGAGI. The V and J ends lost 1 base and 6 bases respectively, with 15 bases between them. This CDR3 is CASSYFATGTAEAFF. CDR3 DNA sequence: TGTGCCAGCAGTTACTTTGCTACAGGGACCGCTGAAGCTTTCTTT.

This chain joins TRBV5-1 and TRBJ2-7, with 8 bases fitting TRBD1. Per the germline V gene, CDR1 is SGHRS and CDR2 is YFSETQ. This CDR3 spans 14 amino acids. V dropped 7 bases and J dropped 6; count of bases not matched to a gene: 12. CDR3 sequence reads: CASRPRQGTREQYF. CDR3 DNA sequence: TGCGCCAGCCGCCCCCGACAGGGGACCCGCGAGCAGTACTTC.

This rearrangement joins TRBV2 to TRBJ2-5, with TRBD1 identical over 10 bases. Germline CDR1 SNHLY, CDR2 FYNNEI. The CDR3 covers 14 residues. V trimming: 7 bases; J trimming: 3 bases; junction bases outside the gene matches: 5. The CDR3 DNA reads as TGTGCCAGCAAACGGGACAGGGGAAAAGAGACCCAGTACTTC. Protein product: CASKRDRGKETQYF.

The rearrangement uses TRBV5-1 and TRBJ1-2; 9 nucleotides align to TRBD1. The CDR3 covers 15 residues. Germline CDR1 is SGHRS and CDR2 is YFSETQ. The J segment lost 12 bases and the V segment lost 0 bases, leaving 12 bases of the junction unmatched. The CDR3 sequence is CASSLGTGQGGEDTF. CDR3 nucleotides: TGCGCCAGCAGCTTGGGTACGGGACAGGGAGGTGAAGACACCTTC.

The chain links TRBV6-5 to TRBJ1-2, with TRBD1 as a possible D gene (6 bases). CDR3 size: 18 residues. Germline lookup yields CDR1 MNHEY and CDR2 SVGAGI. V was pared by 5 bases and J by 3 bases, with 25 bases between. The CDR3 loop reads CASSRANQWGAQHYGYTF. The CDR3 DNA reads as TGTGCCAGCAGTAGAGCAAACCAATGGGGGGCGCAGCACTATGGCTACACCTTC.

This clonotype was detected a few times. This sequence joins TRBV3-1 and TRBJ1-6, with a weak D call TRBD1 (5 bases). The length of the CDR3 is 18 residues. CDR1 is LGHDT and CDR2 is YNNKEL in the germline V gene (reference sequence). Trimming removed 0 bases from V and 1 base from J, with 13 bases in between. CDR3 amino acids: CASSQEGLRGSYNSPLHF. CDR3 coding DNA: TGTGCCAGCAGCCAAGAAGGCTTAAGGGGTTCCTATAATTCACCCCTCCACTTT.

The chain employs TRBV28 and TRBJ1-3; TRBD1 might be the D (5 bases). CDR3 size: 14 residues. With 3 bases removed from V and 3 bases from J, the gap between germline ends came to 9 bases. Germline V CDR1 and CDR2: MDHEN, SYDVKM. This CDR3 is CASSFDSRGNTIYF. As DNA, the CDR3 is TGTGCCAGCAGTTTCGACAGCCGTGGAAACACCATATATTTT.

The chain uses TRBV5-1 and TRBJ1-1, with 7 bases matching TRBD1. Germline assignment: CDR1 SGHRS and CDR2 YFSETQ. There are 16 residues in the CDR3. Losses at the gene ends were 3 bases for V and 3 bases for J; bases not matched to a gene: 11. In DNA, the CDR3 is TGCGCCAGCAGCTCAACAGGGGCGGTTTGGGACACTGAAGCTTTCTTT. Residues: CASSSTGAVWDTEAFF.

This sequence joins TRBV27 and TRBJ2-7, with D hard to call. Germline values: CDR1 MNHEY, CDR2 SMNVEV (reference sequence). The CDR3 sequence is 14 residues long. V was trimmed by 8 bases and J by 2 bases, leaving 16 bases between them. CDR3: CASPLYTETYEQYF. The DNA of the CDR3 is TGTGCCAGCCCGCTTTATACAGAGACCTACGAGCAGTACTTC.

This clonotype was counted at least ten times. The chain carries TRBV5-4 and TRBJ1-1, with TRBD1 as a possible D gene (5 bases). The V end lost 4 bases, the J end lost 5 bases, and 9 bases lay between the germline ends. The CDR3 contains 12 residues. CDR1 and CDR2 from the germline V gene are SGHNT and YYREEE (reference sequence). The CDR3 loop is CASSRGGTEAFF. The CDR3 DNA is TGTGCCAGCAGCCGCGGGGGGACTGAAGCTTTCTTT.

This clonotype was seen more than once but under ten times. The V and J genes are TRBV27 and TRBJ1-5; D is possibly TRBD1 (5 bases). The V end lost 2 bases, the J end lost 2 bases, and 13 bases lay between the germline ends. The CDR3 consists of 16 residues. Germline V gene sequence: CDR1 MNHEY, CDR2 SMNVEV (reference sequence). The CDR3 DNA sequence: TGTGCCAGCAGTTTACGGCGGGGGGATGGCAATCAGCCCCAGCATTTT. Translated: CASSLRRGDGNQPQHF.

The gene calls are TRBV28 and TRBJ2-1; TRBD2 matches 9 bases. This CDR3 has 15 residues. With V trimmed by 4 bases and J by 4 bases, 5 bases remained unmatched. Germline loops: CDR1 MDHEN, CDR2 SYDVKM. The CDR3 DNA is TGTGCCAGCAGTTACCCTAGCGGGATATACAATGAGCAGTTCTTC. Translated, it gives CASSYPSGIYNEQFF.

This clonotype was seen a few times. The chain couples TRBV5-1 to TRBJ2-2; 7 bases fit TRBD2. The CDR3 spans 15 residues. Per the germline V gene, CDR1 is SGHRS and CDR2 is YFSETQ. The trim removed 4 bases at V and 8 bases at J, leaving 11 bases unmatched. CDR3 in amino acids: CASSPRTSRPGELFF. CDR3 bases: TGCGCCAGCAGCCCGCGGACTAGTAGGCCAGGGGAGCTGTTTTTT.

This clonotype appeared a few times. The V and J genes are TRBV20-1 and TRBJ1-2; a weak D match, TRBD1 (6 bases). Germline CDR1 reads DFQATT; CDR2 reads SNEGSKA (reference sequence). CDR3 length: 14 amino acids. Deletions cut 4 bases from V and 4 bases from J, with 16 bases between. The CDR3 DNA reads TGCAGTGCTAAATACAGGACAGTCTCCTATGGCTACACCTTC. This encodes CSAKYRTVSYGYTF.

The chain links TRBV21-1 to TRBJ1-2. TRBV21-1 is a pseudogene locus. The CDR3 has 13 residues. The CDR3 loop is CASSNGRQDGYTF. CDR3 DNA: TGTGCCAGCAGCAACGGTCGGCAGGATGGCTACACCTTC.

This clonotype has more than one count but fewer than ten. This chain links TRBV29-1 with TRBJ2-6; the D is unclear. V shed 3 bases and J shed 1 base, with 7 bases lying between them. CDR3 length: 14 residues. Per germline, CDR1 SQVTM and CDR2 ANQGSEA. The CDR3 reads CSVDFASGANVLTF. DNA of the CDR3: TGCAGCGTTGACTTCGCGTCTGGGGCCAACGTCCTGACTTTC.

This clonotype was found a few times. The chain uses TRBV20-1 and TRBJ1-1, with D hard to call. This CDR3 has 12 amino acids. V shed 3 bases and J shed 1 base, with 6 bases lying between them. Germline loops: CDR1 DFQATT, CDR2 SNEGSKA (reference sequence). Written as DNA, the CDR3 is TGCAGTGCTAGTTGGGAGAACACTGAAGCTTTCTTT. Protein product: CSASWENTEAFF.

The J gene is TRBJ1-4, the V gene TRBV29-1; 10 bases agree with TRBD1. The V and J ends lost 5 bases and 8 bases, in that order; junction bases with no gene match: 2. Germline CDR1 is SQVTM and CDR2 is ANQGSEA. The CDR3 loop spans 12 amino acids. This CDR3 is CSVKGQGEKLFF. The DNA of the CDR3 is TGCAGCGTTAAGGGACAGGGGGAAAAACTGTTTTTT.

The chain has TRBV11-3 and TRBJ2-4, with 13 bases that match TRBD2. Looked up from germline, CDR1 is SGHNT and CDR2 is YENEEA. The junction had 4 bases not matched to a gene; V was cut back by 1 base and J by 1 base. This CDR3 is 18 amino acids long. The CDR3 region has the DNA TGTGCCAGCAGCTTAGTACTAGCGGGGGGGCGGGCCAAAAACATTCAGTACTTC. This sequence encodes CASSLVLAGGRAKNIQYF.

The rearrangement joins TRBV5-1 to TRBJ2-3; 8 bases map to TRBD2. V shed 4 bases and J 1 base; nucleotides not matched to a gene: 5. The germline CDR1 and CDR2 sequences are SGHRS and YFSETQ. This CDR3 has 15 residues. This CDR3 reads CASSETSVGTDTQYF. The DNA for the CDR3 is TGCGCCAGCAGCGAGACTAGCGTTGGCACAGATACGCAGTATTTT. The variable domain in full, with the rest retrieved from reference TRBV5-1 and TRBJ2-3, is KAGVTQTPRYLIKTRGQQVTLSCSPISGHRSVSWYQQTPGQGLQFLFEYFSETQRNKGNFPGRFSGRQFSNSRSEMNVSTLELGDSALYLCASSETSVGTDTQYFGPGTRLTVL.

This clonotype was picked up many times. The chain carries TRBV11-2 and TRBJ1-2, with no clear D. Germline values: CDR1 SGHAT, CDR2 FQNNGV. This CDR3 has 13 amino acids. Trimming pared 5 bases from V and 2 bases from J, leaving 9 bases between. CDR3 coding DNA: TGTGCCAGCAGCAAAAGTCTAAACTATGGCTACACCTTC. Translating gives CASSKSLNYGYTF.

The chain has TRBV6-2 or TRBV6-3 and TRBJ2-1; 8 positions agree with TRBD2. Looked up from germline, CDR1 is MNHEY and CDR2 is SVGEGT. The CDR3 length is 15 residues. Unmatched junction bases numbered 6, after V lost 0 bases and J lost 8 bases. The CDR3: CASSYSTAGGHEQFF. The DNA for the CDR3 is TGTGCCAGCAGTTACTCGACGGCGGGGGGTCATGAGCAGTTCTTC.

This clonotype was detected a few times. The chain uses TRBV9 and TRBJ1-5; TRBD1 matches 10 bases. Looked up from germline, CDR1 is SGDLS and CDR2 is YYNGEE. The CDR3 has 15 residues. The junction had 5 bases not matched to a gene; V was cut back by 4 bases and J by 4 bases. CDR3 loop: CASSRRTGGNQPQHF. The CDR3, as DNA: TGTGCCAGCAGCCGAAGGACAGGGGGAAATCAGCCCCAGCATTTT.

This clonotype was seen only a few times. The V call is TRBV28, the J call TRBJ2-1; D call uncertain. The V gene lost 6 bases and the J gene lost 3 bases, with 3 bases spanning the gap. Germline-derived CDR1 and CDR2 are MDHEN and SYDVKM. The CDR3 contains 11 residues. The CDR3 sequence is CASRNYNEQFF. In DNA, the CDR3 is TGTGCCAGCAGAAACTACAATGAGCAGTTCTTC. Full variable domain (rest looked up from reference TRBV28 and TRBJ2-1): DVKVTQSSRYLVKRTGEKVFLECVQDMDHENMFWYRQDPGLGLRLIYFSYDVKMKEKGDIPEGYSVSREKKERFSLILESASTNQTSMYLCASRNYNEQFFGPGTRLTVL.

This clonotype has more than one count but fewer than ten. The chain uses TRBV7-9 and TRBJ1-1; D gene unclear. Trimming cost V 5 bases and J 8 bases, with 12 bases left between them. Germline V gene lookup returns CDR1 SEHNR and CDR2 FQNEAQ (reference sequence). The CDR3 is 12 residues long. CDR3: CASSDFKDEAFF. In nucleotides, the CDR3 is TGTGCCAGCAGCGACTTTAAAGACGAAGCTTTCTTT. Combining the CDR3 with reference TRBV7-9 and TRBJ1-1 gives the whole variable domain DTGVSQNPRHKITKRGQNVTFRCDPISEHNRLYWYRQTLGQGPEFLTYFQNEAQLEKSRLLSDRFSAERPKGSFSTLEIQRTEQGDSAMYLCASSDFKDEAFFGQGTRLTVV.

The chain joins TRBV25-1 to TRBJ1-2; D unresolved. The CDR3 has 11 amino acids. The germline CDR1 and CDR2 sequences are MGHDK and SYGVNS. Trimming cost V 4 bases and J 8 bases, with 8 bases left between them. In DNA, the CDR3 is TGTGCCAGCAGTGCCGGAGTGGGCTACACCTTC. Translation gives CASSAGVGYTF.

The chain carries TRBV12-3 or TRBV12-4 and TRBJ1-2; perhaps TRBD1 as D (5 bases). The CDR3 has 13 amino acids. V was pared by 2 bases and J by 6 bases, with 10 bases between. CDR3 in DNA: TGTGCCAGCAGTTTAACAGGAGTAAATGGCTACACCTTC. This sequence encodes CASSLTGVNGYTF.

In DNA form, the CDR3 reads TGCGCCAGCAGTCCCGGGACTAGCGGGAGTAGCGAGCAGTACTTC. Translated: CASSPGTSGSSEQYF. The chain employs TRBV5-1 and TRBJ2-7; TRBD2 matches at 14 bases. The CDR3 loop spans 15 amino acids. Germline CDR1 and CDR2: SGHRS and YFSETQ. The trim removed 5 bases at V and 6 bases at J, leaving 7 bases unmatched.